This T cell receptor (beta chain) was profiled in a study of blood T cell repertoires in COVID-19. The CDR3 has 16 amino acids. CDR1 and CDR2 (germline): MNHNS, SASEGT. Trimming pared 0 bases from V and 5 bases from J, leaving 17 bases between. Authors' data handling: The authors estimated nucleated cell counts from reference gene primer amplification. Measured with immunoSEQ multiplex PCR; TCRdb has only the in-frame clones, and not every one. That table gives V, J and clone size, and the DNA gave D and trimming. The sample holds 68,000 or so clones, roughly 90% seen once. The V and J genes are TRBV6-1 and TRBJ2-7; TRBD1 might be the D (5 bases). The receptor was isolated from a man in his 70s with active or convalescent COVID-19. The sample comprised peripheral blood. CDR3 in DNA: TGTGCCAGCAGTGAAGCGCAATGGGGCCTAAGGAACGAGCAGTACTTC. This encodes CASSEAQWGLRNEQYF.